This entry concerns a single T cell receptor beta chain. Antigen: not known. The data derive from a study of immune evolution from preneoplasia to lung adenocarcinoma. General study results and limits: Top clone share appeared to fall from AAH through AIS, MIA, adenocarcinoma. Clonality was highest in normal lung, lower in later-stage lesions apparently.

CDR1 and CDR2 (germline): SGHRS, YFSETQ. With 5 bases removed from V and 1 base from J, the gap between germline ends came to 15 bases. The CDR3 is made up of 15 amino acids. Between the mid-2010s and the late 2010s, patients underwent resection in Japan or China. Nucleic acids came from premalignant or tumor cells enriched by macro-dissection. Clones were sequenced by immunoSEQ multiplex PCR, and TCRdb holds only the in-frame ones, with some missing. The sample yields over 5,500 clones, about 80% seen once. The rearrangement links TRBV5-1 to TRBJ2-5, with no clear D. The receptor's source is a person aged 50 or older with lung adenocarcinoma. The sample was FFPE minimally invasive lung adenocarcinoma tissue. This chain's CDR3 is CASRGSLQIQETQYF. The CDR3 DNA reads as TGCGCCAGCAGAGGAAGTTTACAAATCCAAGAGACCCAGTACTTC.